The T cell receptor (beta chain) described here comes from a study of T cell changes during pregnancy in multiple sclerosis. This CDR3 is built from 15 residues. V lost 4 bases to trimming and J lost 6 bases, with 18 bases between them. Germline lookup yields CDR1 LNHDA and CDR2 SQIVND (reference sequence). The data were produced by immunoSEQ multiplex PCR, yet TCRdb's version contains in-frame clones alone and is incomplete. The repertoire includes some 120,000 clones, about 95% of them detected once, and around 0.4% sits in the top ten. This sequence originates from a female donor with multiple sclerosis, enrolled in a pregnancy study. Sequencing was performed on peripheral blood, taken after pregnancy. The chain couples TRBV19 to TRBJ2-5; possible D gene TRBD2, 6 bases. The CDR3 here is CASSTQPGLVKTQYF. The CDR3 DNA follows: TGTGCCAGTAGTACGCAACCGGGACTCGTAAAGACCCAGTACTTC.